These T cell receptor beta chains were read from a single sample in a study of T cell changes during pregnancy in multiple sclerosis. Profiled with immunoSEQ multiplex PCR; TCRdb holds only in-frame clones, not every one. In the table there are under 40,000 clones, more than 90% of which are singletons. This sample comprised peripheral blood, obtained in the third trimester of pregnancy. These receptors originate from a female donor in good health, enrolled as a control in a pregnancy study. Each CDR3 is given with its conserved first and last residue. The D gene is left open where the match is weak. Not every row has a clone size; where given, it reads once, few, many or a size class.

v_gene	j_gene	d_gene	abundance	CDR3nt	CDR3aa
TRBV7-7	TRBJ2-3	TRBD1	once	TGTGCCAGCAGCTTGGACAGGGTCACCGATACGCAGTATTTT	CASSLDRVTDTQYF
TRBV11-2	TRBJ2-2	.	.	TGTGCCAGCAGCCCCACCGGGACTCCCCCCGGGGAGCTGTTTTTT	CASSPTGTPPGELFF
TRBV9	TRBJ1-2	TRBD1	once	TGTGCCAGTTCGACAGGGGAAAACTATGGCTACACCTTC	CASSTGENYGYTF
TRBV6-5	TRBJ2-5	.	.	TGTGCCAGCAGTTACTCGAGTTTCCAAGAGACCCAGTACTTC	CASSYSSFQETQYF
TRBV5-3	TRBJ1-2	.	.	TGTGCCAGAAGCTACAACGGCTACACCTTC	CARSYNGYTF
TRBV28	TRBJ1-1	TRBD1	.	TGTGCCAGCAGGCGGGACAGGGTTTTGACTGAAGCTTTCTTT	CASRRDRVLTEAFF
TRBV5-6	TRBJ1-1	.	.	TGTGCCAGCGCCGGTTGGGGCGTCACTGAAGCTTTCTTT	CASAGWGVTEAFF
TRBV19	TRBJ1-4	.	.	TGTGCCAGTAGTCCCTTATCGGGCCGGGGGAGTGAAAAACTGTTTTTT	CASSPLSGRGSEKLFF
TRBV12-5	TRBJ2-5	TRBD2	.	TGTGCTAGTTTTAGCGGGACTAAAGCCCAACCCCTACAAGAGACCCAGTACTTC	CASFSGTKAQPLQETQYF
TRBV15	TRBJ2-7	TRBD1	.	TGTGCCACCAGCAGAGGGGGTACCGGGACAGAATACTCCTACGAGCAGTACTTC	CATSRGGTGTEYSYEQYF
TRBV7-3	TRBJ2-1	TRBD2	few	TGTGCCAGCAGCCTCGGACTAGCGGGAGAGGGGGATGAGCAGTTCTTC	CASSLGLAGEGDEQFF
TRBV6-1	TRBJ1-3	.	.	TGTGCCCTCGAGGGCTTACTAGGCTCTGGAAACACCATATATTTT	CALEGLLGSGNTIYF
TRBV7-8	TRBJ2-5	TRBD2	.	TGTGCCAGCAGCTTAGGTCGGACTAGCGGGATTGTGGAGACCCAGTACTTC	CASSLGRTSGIVETQYF
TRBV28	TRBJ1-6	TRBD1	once	TGTGCCAGCAGTCCGCCGACAGGGCTTAATTCACCCCTCCACTTT	CASSPPTGLNSPLHF
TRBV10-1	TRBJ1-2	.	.	TGCGCCAGCAGGGCCTATGGCTACACCTTC	CASRAYGYTF
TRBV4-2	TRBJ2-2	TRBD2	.	TGTGCCAGCAGCCATGGCGGGAGTGATGTCGGGGAGCTGTTTTTT	CASSHGGSDVGELFF
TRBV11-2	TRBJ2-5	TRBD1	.	TGTGCCAGCAGCTTAGAAGGACAGGGGATGGGAGAGACCCAGTACTTC	CASSLEGQGMGETQYF
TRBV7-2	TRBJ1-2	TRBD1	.	TGTGCCAGCAGCTTAGACGGGACAGCCCTCGGGGGCTACACCTTC	CASSLDGTALGGYTF
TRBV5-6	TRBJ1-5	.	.	TGTGCCAGCAGCTTGGGGGGGGTCGCGGGCCAGCCCCAGCATTTT	CASSLGGVAGQPQHF
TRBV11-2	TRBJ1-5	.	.	TGTGCCAGCAGCTCGCAGGGGCTCGGCAATCAGCCCCAGCATTTT	CASSSQGLGNQPQHF
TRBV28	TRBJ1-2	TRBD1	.	TGTGCCAGCAGCGGGACAGGGAAGGGCTACACCTTC	CASSGTGKGYTF
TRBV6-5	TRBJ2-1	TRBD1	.	TGTGCCAGCAGACCCAGGGACAGGGTGGGCAATGAGCAGTTCTTC	CASRPRDRVGNEQFF